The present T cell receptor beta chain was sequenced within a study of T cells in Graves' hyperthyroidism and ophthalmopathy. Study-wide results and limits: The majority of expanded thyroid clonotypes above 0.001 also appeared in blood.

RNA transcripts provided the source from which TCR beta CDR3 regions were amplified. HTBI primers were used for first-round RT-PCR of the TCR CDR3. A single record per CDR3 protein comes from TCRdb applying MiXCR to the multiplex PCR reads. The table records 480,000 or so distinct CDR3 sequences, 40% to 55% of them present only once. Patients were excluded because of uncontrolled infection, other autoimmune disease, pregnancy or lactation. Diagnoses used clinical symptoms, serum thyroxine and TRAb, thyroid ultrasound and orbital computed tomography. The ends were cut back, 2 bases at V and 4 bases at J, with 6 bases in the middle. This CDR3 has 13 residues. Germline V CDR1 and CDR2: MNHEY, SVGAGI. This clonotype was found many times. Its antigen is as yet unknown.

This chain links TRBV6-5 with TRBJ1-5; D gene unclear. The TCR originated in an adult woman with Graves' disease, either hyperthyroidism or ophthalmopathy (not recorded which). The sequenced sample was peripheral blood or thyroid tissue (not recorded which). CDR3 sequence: CASSYAKNQPQHF. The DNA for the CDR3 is TGTGCCAGCAGTTACGCCAAAAATCAGCCCCAGCATTTT.